The rows below give T cell receptor beta chains drawn from one sample of a study of cytomegalovirus exposure and HLA in healthy donors. The repertoire was sequenced with immunoSEQ multiplex PCR; TCRdb's copy has only in-frame clones and lacks some. The data show about 120,000 clones, around 70% seen once. What was sequenced was PBMCs. All receptors derive from a woman aged 18-30 years in good health and CMV-seronegative. Both conserved end residues are part of each CDR3. The D gene is left open where the match is weak. Clone size is shown for a subset of rows, as once, few, many or a class of expanded clone.

TRBJ2-1,NA,TRBV6-4,NA,TGTGCCAGCACCCCGGAAGCTTCAGGGTCCTACAATGAGCAGTTCTTC,CASTPEASGSYNEQFF
TRBJ2-2,NA,TRBV9,NA,TGTGCCAGCAGCGTGGGGGGCGGGGAGCTGTTTTTT,CASSVGGGELFF
TRBJ1-1,few,TRBV5-4,NA,TGTGCCAGCAGCTTGGTACACTCACGACTTAGTCCCACTGAAGCTTTCTTT,CASSLVHSRLSPTEAFF
TRBJ2-3,few,TRBV10-1,NA,TGCGCCAGCCCCGGGACACCCAGCACAGATACGCAGTATTTT,CASPGTPSTDTQYF
TRBJ1-2,NA,TRBV6-6,NA,TGTGCCAGCAGTTACAATTCGGTTGACGCAGGCTATGGCTACACCTTC,CASSYNSVDAGYGYTF
TRBJ1-2,NA,TRBV7-2,TRBD1,TGTGCCAGCAGCCTAAAGAGGGGGACAGGCTATGGCTACACCTTC,CASSLKRGTGYGYTF
TRBJ2-2,NA,TRBV19,NA,TGTGCCACCCTGGCGAGGCAGGGGAAGTCCGGGGAGCTGTTTTTT,CATLARQGKSGELFF
TRBJ1-1,NA,TRBV6-1,NA,TGTGCCAGCAGTGAAGGACATTATCAGGAAGCTTTCTTT,CASSEGHYQEAFF
TRBJ1-1,NA,TRBV28,NA,TGTGCCAGCAGGATAGGGGTGGCTGAAGCTTTCTTT,CASRIGVAEAFF
TRBJ2-1,NA,TRBV6-5,TRBD2,TGTGCCAGCACTCCCCAGCGGGGGCGAAACAATGAGCAGTTCTTC,CASTPQRGRNNEQFF
TRBJ1-1,NA,TRBV7-8,NA,TGTGCCAGCACCCAAAGCGGGGCTCGGTACACTGAAGCTTTCTTT,CASTQSGARYTEAFF
TRBJ1-2,NA,TRBV6-5,NA,TGTGCCAGCATCCGCCGGGCAGGGAACTATGGCTACACCTTC,CASIRRAGNYGYTF
TRBJ2-5,NA,TRBV6-1,TRBD2,TGTGCCAGCAGTTATAGCGGGGGGGCTGCGGCCCAGTACTTC,CASSYSGGAAAQYF
TRBJ2-3,once,TRBV15,NA,TGTGCCACCAGCACGAAACAGGACAAACGCACAGATACGCAGTATTTT,CATSTKQDKRTDTQYF
TRBJ1-2,few,TRBV6-1,NA,TGTGCCAGCAGTGAAGCTACAGCTAACTATGGCTACACCTTC,CASSEATANYGYTF
TRBJ1-1,few,TRBV5-1,NA,TGCGCCAGCAGCTTGGGAGACAGGATTGAAGCTTTCTTT,CASSLGDRIEAFF
TRBJ1-2,NA,TRBV10-2,TRBD1,TGCGCCAGCAGTGATCAGACAGGGGGCTTTGGGGGCTACACCTTC,CASSDQTGGFGGYTF
TRBJ2-1,NA,TRBV6-4,TRBD1,TGTGCCAGCAGTATCGTGGACAGGGGCAATGAGCAGTTCTTC,CASSIVDRGNEQFF
TRBJ1-5,few,TRBV19,TRBD1,TGTGCCAGTAGTATTGGACAGGGTAGCAATCAGCCCCAGCATTTT,CASSIGQGSNQPQHF
TRBJ2-1,NA,TRBV29-1,NA,TGCAGCGTAGAGAAAGATGGAGACGCCCCCCCGTGGAATGAGCAGTTCTTC,CSVEKDGDAPPWNEQFF
TRBJ2-1,NA,TRBV4-1,TRBD2,TGCGCCAGCAGCCCAGGAGGACTAGCTTCCTACAATGAGCAGTTCTTC,CASSPGGLASYNEQFF
TRBJ1-1,NA,TRBV7-9,NA,TGTGCCAGCAGGCAAGGGGTAGTCACTGAAGCTTTCTTT,CASRQGVVTEAFF
TRBJ1-1,NA,TRBV7-2,NA,TGTGCCAGCACCCCGACAGTAACTGAAGCTTTCTTT,CASTPTVTEAFF